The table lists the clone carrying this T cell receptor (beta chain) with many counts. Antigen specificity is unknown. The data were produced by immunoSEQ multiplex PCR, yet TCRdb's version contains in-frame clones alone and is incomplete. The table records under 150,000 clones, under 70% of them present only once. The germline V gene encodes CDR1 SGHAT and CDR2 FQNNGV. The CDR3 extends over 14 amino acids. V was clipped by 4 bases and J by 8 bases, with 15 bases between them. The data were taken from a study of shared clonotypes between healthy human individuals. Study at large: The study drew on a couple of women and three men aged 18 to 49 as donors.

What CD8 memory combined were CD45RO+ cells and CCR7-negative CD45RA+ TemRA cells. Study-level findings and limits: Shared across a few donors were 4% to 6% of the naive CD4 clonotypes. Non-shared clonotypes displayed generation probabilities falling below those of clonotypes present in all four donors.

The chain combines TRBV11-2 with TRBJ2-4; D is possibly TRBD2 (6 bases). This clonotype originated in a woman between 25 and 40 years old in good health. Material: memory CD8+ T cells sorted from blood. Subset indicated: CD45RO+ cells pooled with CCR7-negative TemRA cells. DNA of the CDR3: TGTGCCAGCAGCTACCTGACTAGGTTGGACATTCAGTACTTC. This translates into CASSYLTRLDIQYF.